This T cell receptor beta chain appears in the sequencing data of a study of blood T cell repertoires in COVID-19. This table comes from immunoSEQ multiplex PCR, and its TCRdb copy is limited to in-frame clones, with some not included. The table records around 390,000 clones, just under 90% of them present only once. Sequencing was performed on PBMCs or T cells enriched from blood (not recorded which). The sequence derives from a woman in her fifties or sixties who had recovered from COVID-19.

The CDR3 DNA sequence: TGTGCCAGCAGCGGTGTTTCGGTTTCACCCCTCCACTTT. Amino acids: CASSGVSVSPLHF. The rearrangement uses TRBV11-2 and TRBJ1-6; unclear D gene. The germline CDR1 and CDR2 sequences are SGHAT and FQNNGV. This CDR3 region has 13 residues. The ends were cut back, 5 bases at V and 9 bases at J, with 11 bases in the middle.